The 26 T cell receptor beta chains below all came from one sample that was sequenced in a study of Ad26.COV2.S vaccination and SARS-CoV-2 variants. Produced via immunoSEQ multiplex PCR; TCRdb's table is partial and in-frame only. Of around 250,000 clones listed, 87% are singletons. As for treatment: over 15 received Ad26.COV2.S at low or high dose, single or two shots; a few received placebo; per-sample allocation not given. Day 63 after the first injection of vaccine or placebo was the sampling time. Source: peripheral blood, taken in a trial of Ad26.COV2.S vaccine versus placebo. The receptor set was obtained from a person aged 18 to 59 who received the Ad26.COV2.S COVID-19 vaccine or a placebo.

This sequence joins TRBV5-1 and TRBJ2-5; D may match TRBD1 or TRBD2 (5 bases each). This CDR3 spans 16 amino acids. CDR1 and CDR2 (germline): SGHRS, YFSETQ. V was trimmed by 2 bases and J by 5 bases, leaving 19 bases between them. The CDR3 DNA reads as TGCGCCAGCAGCTTCCCTAGCACTGGAGCAGGGGAGACCCAGTACTTC. Protein: CASSFPSTGAGETQYF. Looking up the rest from reference TRBV5-1 and TRBJ2-5 gives the full variable domain: KAGVTQTPRYLIKTRGQQVTLSCSPISGHRSVSWYQQTPGQGLQFLFEYFSETQRNKGNFPGRFSGRQFSNSRSEMNVSTLELGDSALYLCASSFPSTGAGETQYFGPGTRLLVL.

V is TRBV5-1 and J is TRBJ2-5; D not resolved. The V gene's germline CDR1 is SGHRS and CDR2 YFSETQ. With 2 bases removed from V and 4 bases from J, the gap between germline ends came to 12 bases. The CDR3 contains 14 residues. This CDR3 reads CASSLGRVPETQYF. CDR3 nucleotide sequence: TGCGCCAGCAGCTTAGGACGGGTGCCAGAGACCCAGTACTTC.

This clone came up a few times. V gene TRBV1 combines with J gene TRBJ1-1; the table's D call, TRBD1, has no DNA check behind it. TRBV1 is labeled a pseudogene. This CDR3 spans 13 amino acids. CDR3 protein: CTSSQVSGMEAFF. CDR3 bases: TGCACCAGCAGCCAAGTTTCAGGGATGGAAGCTTTCTTT.

The chain links TRBV6-2 or TRBV6-3 to TRBJ2-2, with D possibly TRBD2 on 6 matching bases. CDR1 is MNHEY and CDR2 is SVGEGT in the germline V gene. The ends were cut back, 3 bases at V and 1 base at J, with 12 bases in the middle. This CDR3 comprises 16 residues. CDR3 region: CASSYKRVLNTGELFF. The DNA for the CDR3 is TGTGCCAGCAGTTATAAGCGGGTTCTGAACACCGGGGAGCTGTTTTTT.

The genes are TRBV4-2 and TRBJ2-7; D could derive from TRBD1 or TRBD2 (5 bases each). Germline V CDR1 and CDR2: LGHNA, YNFKEQ. The CDR3 loop spans 16 amino acids. The V end was cut by 0 bases, the J end by 3 bases, with 15 bases between. The chain's CDR3 is CASSQEGHDGLYEQYF. The CDR3 bases are TGTGCCAGCAGCCAAGAGGGGCACGATGGACTCTACGAGCAGTACTTC.

The chain joins TRBV30 to TRBJ1-2, with TRBD1 matching over 9 bases. Germline trimming cut 4 bases from V and 8 bases from J; bases unmatched to any gene: 8. Germline V gene sequence: CDR1 GTSNPN, CDR2 SVGIG (reference sequence). This CDR3 spans 13 amino acids. CDR3 amino acids: CAWTLQGAIGYTF. The CDR3 DNA reads TGTGCCTGGACTCTACAGGGGGCGATAGGCTACACCTTC.

This chain uses TRBV6-5 with TRBJ2-7; 8 bases line up with TRBD1. This CDR3 contains 13 residues. In germline, CDR1 is MNHEY, CDR2 SVGAGI. Trimming at V came to 5 bases and at J to 10 bases, leaving 10 bases not matched to a gene. This CDR3 is CASSQGTGRVQYV. The CDR3 region has the DNA TGTGCCAGCAGTCAGGGGACAGGACGGGTCCAGTACGTC.

This clone was observed a few times. The rearrangement uses TRBV2 and TRBJ1-1; D is possibly TRBD1 (5 bases). From germline, CDR1 is SNHLY and CDR2 FYNNEI. CDR3 length equals 14 residues. Deletions cut 1 base from V and 6 bases from J, with 12 bases between. In DNA, the CDR3 is TGTGCCAGCAGTGAAGGCCAGGGAGTATCTGAAGCTTTCTTT. Translating it yields CASSEGQGVSEAFF.

The rearrangement uses TRBV7-2 and TRBJ2-5; unclear D gene. The CDR3 runs to 16 residues. The V end lost 1 base, the J end lost 2 bases, and 14 bases lay between the germline ends. Germline-derived CDR1 and CDR2 are SGHTA and FQGNSA. CDR3 region: CASSLVSFRQQETQYF. The CDR3, as DNA: TGTGCCAGCAGCTTAGTGTCGTTTCGGCAACAAGAGACCCAGTACTTC.

The chain employs TRBV7-2 and TRBJ2-2; tentative D call: TRBD1 (5 bases). Between the trimmed V and J ends, which lost 6 bases and 1 base, there was a span of 9 bases. The CDR3 totals 14 residues. Germline V lookup: CDR1 SGHTA, CDR2 FQGNSA. This chain's CDR3 is CASRGLRNTGELFF. The CDR3 DNA reads as TGTGCCAGCAGGGGGCTAAGGAACACCGGGGAGCTGTTTTTT.

The genes are TRBV30 and TRBJ1-5; D remains unclear. The length of the CDR3 is 15 residues. Looked up from germline, CDR1 is GTSNPN and CDR2 is SVGIG (reference sequence). V lost 7 bases and J 5 bases, leaving 21 bases between the germline ends. The DNA of the CDR3 is TGTGCCTTCCAAGCTAAGGGCAGGACCTATCAGCCCCAGCATTTT. Encoded protein: CAFQAKGRTYQPQHF.

As DNA, the CDR3 is TGTGCCAGTAGGCAGGGTCAGTCCGGGGAGCTGTTTTTT. Residues: CASRQGQSGELFF. This chain connects TRBV19 to TRBJ2-2; D may be TRBD1 (5 bases). Trimming removed 6 bases from V and 6 bases from J, with 11 bases in between. The CDR3 runs 13 residues. Germline values: CDR1 LNHDA, CDR2 SQIVND (reference sequence).

The chain is built from TRBV19 and TRBJ2-4, with TRBD2 matching over 16 bases. The CDR3 sequence is 18 residues long. The V segment lost 7 bases and the J segment 0 bases; nucleotides outside the gene matches: 6. Looked up from germline, CDR1 is LNHDA and CDR2 is SQIVND (reference sequence). CDR3 amino acids: CASNSGLAGGLAKNIQYF. CDR3 DNA sequence: TGTGCCAGTAATTCGGGACTAGCGGGAGGGCTAGCCAAAAACATTCAGTACTTC.

The V gene is TRBV7-6, the J gene TRBJ2-7, with 10 bases matching TRBD1. V dropped 5 bases and J dropped 5; count of bases not matched to a gene: 12. In germline, CDR1 is SGHVS, CDR2 FNYEAQ. The CDR3 has 16 residues. DNA of the CDR3: TGTGCCAGCAGCCCAACACCGGGACAGGGGAACGACGAGCAGTACTTC. Its protein is CASSPTPGQGNDEQYF.

The rearrangement links TRBV5-1 to TRBJ1-5; D remains ambiguous. The CDR3 length is 15 residues. The ends were cut back, 0 bases at V and 7 bases at J, with 14 bases in the middle. Germline CDR1 is SGHRS and CDR2 is YFSETQ. As DNA, the CDR3 is TGCGCCAGCAGCTTGGCGGGTGGAGATTACCAGCCCCAGCATTTT. This sequence encodes CASSLAGGDYQPQHF.

In regard to this clone: Other DNA sequences of this sample code for an identical CDR3. The gene calls are TRBV3-1 (or the pseudogene TRBV3-2) and TRBJ1-2; 10 nucleotides agree with TRBD1. Germline assignment: CDR1 LGHDT and CDR2 YNNKEL (reference sequence). V was clipped by 4 bases and J by 2 bases; unmatched bases: 1. The CDR3 runs to 14 residues. The CDR3 nucleotides are TGTGCCAGCAGCCCGGGACAGGGGAACTATGGCTACACCTTC. It codes for CASSPGQGNYGYTF.

In its sample, this clone was seen once. CDR3 bases: TGTGCCAGCAGTGCGACTAGCGGGAGGAGCACAGATACGCAGTATTTT. Protein product: CASSATSGRSTDTQYF. The genes are TRBV6-1 and TRBJ2-3, with 13 bases matching TRBD2. This CDR3 has 16 residues. CDR1 is MNHNS and CDR2 is SASEGT in the germline V gene. The V segment lost 4 bases and the J segment 0 bases; nucleotides outside the gene matches: 1.

The gene calls are TRBV11-2 and TRBJ2-7; no firm D call. The CDR3 consists of 15 residues. V was cut by 5 bases and J by 3 bases, with 17 bases left in between. Per germline, CDR1 SGHAT and CDR2 FQNNGV. CDR3 residues: CASSLPYGPLYEQYF. In DNA form, the CDR3 reads TGTGCCAGCAGCCTACCTTACGGGCCCCTCTACGAGCAGTACTTC.

The CDR3 is CASSLGSRDTQYF. The CDR3 bases are TGCGCCAGCAGCTTGGGGTCGAGAGATACGCAGTATTTT. The genes are TRBV5-1 and TRBJ2-3; D gene unclear. This CDR3 has 13 residues. V was shortened by 0 bases and J by 5 bases, with 7 bases between the two germline ends. Per the germline V gene, CDR1 is SGHRS and CDR2 is YFSETQ. The complete variable domain, with remaining parts taken from reference TRBV5-1 and TRBJ2-3, reads KAGVTQTPRYLIKTRGQQVTLSCSPISGHRSVSWYQQTPGQGLQFLFEYFSETQRNKGNFPGRFSGRQFSNSRSEMNVSTLELGDSALYLCASSLGSRDTQYFGPGTRLTVL.

The rearrangement joins TRBV5-4 to TRBJ2-3; D perhaps matches TRBD2 (5 bases). Trimming cost V 0 bases and J 4 bases, with 9 bases left between them. Germline V CDR1 and CDR2: SGHNT, YYREEE (reference sequence). The CDR3 has 14 residues. The CDR3: CASSLEYGADTQYF. CDR3 DNA sequence: TGTGCCAGCAGCTTGGAATACGGGGCAGATACGCAGTATTTT.

V usage is TRBV6-1 and J usage is TRBJ2-7; a possible D gene is TRBD2 (8 bases). CDR3 length equals 18 residues. V was trimmed by 1 base and J by 3 bases, leaving 22 bases between them. Germline V lookup: CDR1 MNHNS, CDR2 SASEGT. The CDR3 protein is CASSEEGAALAGLYEQYV. The CDR3 nucleotides are TGTGCCAGCAGTGAAGAGGGGGCAGCGCTAGCGGGCCTCTACGAGCAGTACGTC.

The chain uses TRBV6-2 or TRBV6-3 and TRBJ1-1; D gene uncertain. This CDR3 region has 17 residues. V gave up 4 bases and J gave up 0 bases, with 18 bases separating them. Germline CDR1 reads MNHEY; CDR2 reads SVGEGT. CDR3: CASSSRRATAVNTEAFF. The CDR3 nucleotides are TGTGCCAGCAGTTCACGCCGCGCAACGGCCGTGAACACTGAAGCTTTCTTT.

The chain carries TRBV27 and TRBJ2-7, with D perhaps matching TRBD1 (5 bases). The CDR3 has 9 residues. Germline V gene data show CDR1 as MNHEY and CDR2 as SMNVEV (reference sequence). The CDR3 spells CASSGRRAV. For the CDR3, the DNA is TGTGCCAGTTCAGGGCGCAGGGCCGTC.

V gene TRBV9 combines with J gene TRBJ2-2, with a possible D match to TRBD1 (6 bases). From germline, CDR1 is SGDLS and CDR2 YYNGEE. The CDR3 is 15 amino acids. V lost 0 bases to trimming and J lost 1 base, with 7 bases between them. The CDR3 DNA reads TGTGCCAGCAGCGTAGTGGGACAGAACACCGGGGAGCTGTTTTTT. The encoded protein is CASSVVGQNTGELFF.

This chain joins TRBV28 and TRBJ1-5; 8 bases agree with TRBD1. V was clipped by 7 bases and J by 0 bases; unmatched bases: 14. The germline CDR1 and CDR2 sequences are MDHEN and SYDVKM. This CDR3 contains 18 residues. The CDR3 loop is CASTKPPRTGNSNQPQHF. CDR3 bases: TGTGCCAGCACCAAACCCCCCCGGACAGGGAATAGCAATCAGCCCCAGCATTTT.

The chain combines TRBV6-6 with TRBJ1-1; D remains unclear. Deletions cut 8 bases from V and 8 bases from J, with 6 bases between. Germline CDR1 and CDR2: MNHNY and SVGAGI (reference sequence). The CDR3 runs 9 residues. The CDR3 loop reads CASGMEAFF. In nucleotides, the CDR3 is TGTGCCAGCGGGATGGAAGCTTTCTTT.